The present T cell receptor beta chain was sequenced within a study of neurological immune-mediated disorders. This clonotype has a count of ten or more. For the unsorted libraries, 2 million PBMCs stored at -80 C served as input. Germline V gives CDR1 SGHRS, CDR2 YFSETQ. Trimming removed 1 base at V and 2 bases at J, with 7 bases between. The CDR3 has 13 amino acids. MiXCR, applied by TCRdb to the 5' RACE reads, yields one record per CDR3 protein. The repertoire includes about 120,000 distinct CDR3 sequences, around 3% of them detected once, and over 1% sits in the top ten. The sequence derives from a woman aged 30 to 39 with multiple sclerosis. V gene TRBV5-1 combines with J gene TRBJ2-7, with D hard to call. What was sequenced was PBMCs. CDR3 coding DNA: TGCGCCAGCAGCTTGCCAAGGGCCTACGAGCAGTACTTC. Protein: CASSLPRAYEQYF.